Following are 18 T cell receptor beta chains from one sample sequenced in a study of shared clonotypes between healthy human individuals. The protocol was immunoSEQ multiplex PCR, while the TCRdb copy is restricted to in-frame clones and leaves out a portion. The sample carries 640,000 or so clones, roughly 70% recorded once. Sequenced: memory CD4+ T cells sorted from blood. Indicated subset: CD45RA-negative fraction. The receptors come from a woman aged 30 to 39 in good health.

The J gene is TRBJ1-4, the V gene TRBV7-6, with TRBD1 matching 8 bases. Germline V gene data show CDR1 as SGHVS and CDR2 as FNYEAQ. CDR3 length: 14 amino acids. Germline trimming cut 1 base from V and 7 bases from J; bases unmatched to any gene: 2. For the CDR3, the DNA is TGTGCCAGCAGCTTAGGACAGGGGAGTGAAAAACTGTTTTTT. Translating it yields CASSLGQGSEKLFF.

This chain links TRBV5-1 with TRBJ2-1; D possibly uses TRBD1 or TRBD2 (5 bases each). From germline, CDR1 is SGHRS and CDR2 YFSETQ. The CDR3 extends over 16 amino acids. Trimming cost V 0 bases and J 1 base, with 11 bases left between them. CDR3 DNA: TGCGCCAGCAGCTTGGCGGGGACCTTTTCCTACAATGAGCAGTTCTTC. Its translation: CASSLAGTFSYNEQFF.

The chain combines TRBV5-1 with TRBJ2-7, with 9 bases matching TRBD1. CDR3 length: 14 residues. V lost 4 bases, J lost 3 bases, and 5 bases stayed unmatched. Germline CDR1 reads SGHRS; CDR2 reads YFSETQ. The CDR3 protein is CASSRTGEVYEQYF. The DNA for the CDR3 is TGCGCCAGCAGCAGGACAGGGGAGGTCTACGAGCAGTACTTC.

V and J are TRBV19 and TRBJ2-2; no clear D gene. The length of the CDR3 is 15 residues. The germline V gene has CDR1 LNHDA and CDR2 SQIVND (reference sequence). The V and J ends lost 2 bases and 6 bases respectively, with 13 bases between them. CDR3 region: CASSILGSPAGELFF. The DNA of the CDR3 is TGTGCCAGTAGTATATTAGGTAGTCCAGCCGGGGAGCTGTTTTTT. The full variable domain, completed using reference TRBV19 and TRBJ2-2, is DGGITQSPKYLFRKEGQNVTLSCEQNLNHDAMYWYRQDPGQGLRLIYYSQIVNDFQKGDIAEGYSVSREKKESFPLTVTSAQKNPTAFYLCASSILGSPAGELFFGEGSRLTVL.

J is TRBJ2-4 and V is TRBV4-2; D not resolved. The CDR3 spans 15 residues. V lost 0 bases and J 0 bases, leaving 6 bases between the germline ends. Germline CDR1 is LGHNA and CDR2 is YNFKEQ. Here the CDR3 reads CASSQDLLAKNIQYF. Written as DNA, the CDR3 is TGTGCCAGCAGCCAAGATCTACTAGCCAAAAACATTCAGTACTTC.

The chain recombines TRBV6-6 with TRBJ1-3, with D unclear. CDR1 is MNHNY, CDR2 SVGAGI, per germline (reference sequence). The CDR3 contains 14 residues. The V end was cut by 2 bases, the J end by 3 bases, with 8 bases between. The CDR3 sequence: CASSYGRVGNTIYF. As DNA, the CDR3 is TGTGCCAGCAGTTACGGAAGGGTTGGAAACACCATATATTTT.

This CDR3 is CASSPQGRIGGQFF. CDR3 DNA: TGTGCCAGCAGCCCCCAGGGGAGAATTGGGGGGCAGTTCTTC. The chain joins TRBV7-6 to TRBJ2-1; possibly TRBD1 for D (6 bases). The CDR3 extends over 14 amino acids. CDR1 and CDR2 (germline): SGHVS, FNYEAQ. V was clipped by 5 bases and J by 12 bases, with 20 bases between them. Supplemented by reference TRBV7-6 and TRBJ2-1, the full variable domain reads GAGVSQSPRYKVTKRGQDVALRCDPISGHVSLYWYRQALGQGPEFLTYFNYEAQQDKSGLPNDRFSAERPEGSISTLTIQRTEQRDSAMYRCASSPQGRIGGQFFGPGTRLTVL.

The V call is TRBV30, the J call TRBJ1-1, with D unresolved. Per the germline V gene, CDR1 is GTSNPN and CDR2 is SVGIG (reference sequence). Between the trimmed V and J ends, which lost 8 bases and 1 base, there was a span of 8 bases. The CDR3 has 11 amino acids. CDR3 DNA: TGTGCCCTGGGGAGGAACACTGAAGCTTTCTTT. Translating it yields CALGRNTEAFF.

This clone was counted many times. V and J are TRBV6-5 and TRBJ1-5; D is perhaps TRBD1 (5 bases). The CDR3 consists of 16 residues. The germline gives CDR1 MNHEY, CDR2 SVGAGI. The V gene lost 1 base and the J gene lost 1 base, with 11 bases spanning the gap. This CDR3 reads CASSYWGVQSNQPQHF. The CDR3 nucleotides read TGTGCCAGCAGTTACTGGGGGGTTCAAAGCAATCAGCCCCAGCATTTT.

In its sample, this clone was seen a few times. The chain uses TRBV30 and TRBJ1-1; no reliable D call. Trimming removed 3 bases at V and 10 bases at J, with 15 bases between. Germline V lookup: CDR1 GTSNPN, CDR2 SVGIG (reference sequence). The CDR3 has 12 amino acids. The CDR3 loop is CAWSAGDTRAFF. The CDR3 DNA follows: TGTGCCTGGAGCGCCGGCGACACGCGAGCTTTCTTT.

The CDR3 DNA sequence: TGTGCCAGTAGTATTACGGTCCTGAACACTGAAGCTTTCTTT. Its translation is CASSITVLNTEAFF. V and J are TRBV19 and TRBJ1-1; D is undetermined. Germline values: CDR1 LNHDA, CDR2 SQIVND (reference sequence). Trimming cost V 3 bases and J 0 bases, with 8 bases left between them. The CDR3 runs 14 residues.

The genes are TRBV11-2 and TRBJ2-2, with TRBD2 as a possible D gene (6 bases). This CDR3 region has 16 residues. The V and J ends lost 5 bases and 4 bases respectively, with 17 bases between them. CDR1 is SGHAT and CDR2 is FQNNGV in the germline V gene. The CDR3 region has the DNA TGTGCCAGCAGCCTTTACACGGTCGGGGGCACCGGGGAGCTGTTTTTT. Translation: CASSLYTVGGTGELFF.

The chain has TRBV28 and TRBJ2-1; TRBD1 or TRBD2 may be the D gene (5 bases each). The germline gives CDR1 MDHEN, CDR2 SYDVKM. The CDR3 runs to 14 residues. V was pared by 2 bases and J by 4 bases, with 9 bases between. The CDR3 nucleotides are TGTGCCAGCAGTTTAGGGGGTTTTTACAATGAGCAGTTCTTC. Amino acids: CASSLGGFYNEQFF.

The V gene is TRBV29-1, the J gene TRBJ2-3, with 9 positions matching TRBD2. The germline V gene has CDR1 SQVTM and CDR2 ANQGSEA. The CDR3 spans 15 residues. V trimming: 4 bases; J trimming: 5 bases; junction bases outside the gene matches: 10. The CDR3, as DNA: TGCAGCGTTGGGGCGGGGGGGCTGATTGGAGATACGCAGTATTTT. Translating gives CSVGAGGLIGDTQYF.

The CDR3 coding sequence is TGTGCCAGCAGGATCCAGCGGAGGAACACTGAAGCTTTCTTT. Translating gives CASRIQRRNTEAFF. The genes are TRBV6-5 and TRBJ1-1, with D hard to call. This CDR3 has 14 amino acids. The germline V gene has CDR1 MNHEY and CDR2 SVGAGI. Trimming stripped 6 bases from V and 1 base from J, with 12 bases between.

This sequence joins TRBV5-6 and TRBJ2-2; no reliable D call. The CDR3 length is 16 residues. Trimming took 0 bases from V and 0 from J, leaving 9 bases between them. Per germline, CDR1 SGHDT and CDR2 YYEEEE. The chain's CDR3 is CASSLVRASNTGELFF. The DNA of the CDR3 is TGTGCCAGCAGCTTGGTTAGGGCTTCGAACACCGGGGAGCTGTTTTTT.

In this sample, this clone turned up a few times. The sample contains more than one DNA sequence encoding this CDR3. This chain links TRBV6-5 with TRBJ1-4, with unresolved D. The V end was cut by 2 bases, the J end by 8 bases, with 12 bases between. Germline values: CDR1 MNHEY, CDR2 SVGAGI. The CDR3 is 14 amino acids. As DNA, the CDR3 is TGTGCCAGCAGTTACGATTTGAGAGGGGAAAAACTGTTTTTT. As protein: CASSYDLRGEKLFF.

The chain links TRBV9 to TRBJ1-2, with a possible D match to TRBD1 (6 bases). Between the trimmed V and J ends, which lost 2 bases and 6 bases, there was a span of 11 bases. The CDR3 runs to 13 residues. Germline CDR1 is SGDLS and CDR2 is YYNGEE. CDR3 nucleotide sequence: TGTGCCAGCAGCGTCCCAGGGGTACATGGCTACACCTTC. Its translation is CASSVPGVHGYTF.